The present TCR beta chain was sequenced within a study of OX40 agonist ivuxolimab in advanced cancers. Turning to the overall study: Ivuxolimab was an agonistic, fully human IgG2 monoclonal antibody directed against OX40 (CD134), a costimulatory receptor. The point of sequencing TCRbeta in the periphery was to test whether ivuxolimab changed TCR sequence diversity and drove clonal T-cell expansion. The monotherapy dose-escalation portion (N = 52 patients) of the phase I ivuxolimab trial is reported in the paper. Prior anti-PD-1, anti-PD-L1 or anti-CTLA-4 therapy was permitted, and checkpoint inhibitors had been received by under 50% of dose-escalation patients. Intravenous ivuxolimab was administered to patients every 2 weeks at six dose levels: 0.01, 0.1, 0.3, 1.5, 3 and 10 mg/kg. Of the approximately 50 patients in dose escalation, about 19 had hepatocellular carcinoma, some 15 had melanoma, 9 had renal cell carcinoma and 9 had head and neck cancer. Partial responses occurred in three dose-escalation patients: two with cutaneous melanoma and one with hepatocellular carcinoma. The dose-escalation cohort was over 70% male with a mean age of about 65 years, ranging from roughly 23 to 80.

Patients with a history of autoimmune disease or receiving systemic immunosuppression were excluded from the trial. Peripheral blood for TCR sequencing was drawn from every dose cohort at baseline, at cycle 4 day 1 and at cycle 7 day 1. Samples were obtained from an open-label, multicenter, first-in-human phase I dose-escalation trial of ivuxolimab. Adults with locally advanced or metastatic melanoma, renal cell, hepatocellular, or head and neck squamous cell carcinoma were enrolled in the trial. Before TCR sequencing, CD4+ T cells and CD8+ T cells from peripheral blood were sorted into separate populations. The full study reports these points: Antigen specificity was not determined for the clonally expanded peripheral T cells. Low levels of normalized T-cell clonal expansion were also seen in some patients who did not respond. After ivuxolimab, CD8+ T cells had more expanded clones than CD4+ T cells on average. In the 0.1-3.0 mg/kg groups, partial responders were among the patients with the lowest normalized peripheral clonal expansion, particularly in CD8+ T cells. At doses from 0.1 to 3.0 mg/kg, clonal expansion was seen in both CD4+ and CD8+ blood T cells between baseline and week 6.

Genomic DNA was isolated from the sorted cells so that the TCRbeta CDR3 region could be sequenced. The immunoSEQ Assay was used for sequencing of TCRbeta CDR3 regions. TCRdb re-hosts the immuneACCESS table, in-frame sequences only. Its copies lack some clones; in the studies checked, an unresolved V gene accounts for under half of them, and the cause for the rest is not known. Here the sample has about 82,000 clones; 85% occur a single time. Of the sample, approximately 2.3% falls within the top ten clones. Turning to this clone: Its recognized antigen is unknown. Base qualities are not at hand, and no much larger clone is one base apart.

Looking up the germline V gene (reference sequence) yields CDR1 LNHDA and CDR2 SQIVND. The CDR3 goes from the cysteine to the phenylalanine over 14 residues. The DNA shown is the 42-base CDR3, in frame from base 1. V sheds 1 base and J sheds 11 bases, leaving 15 bases between their ends. Sample: CD4+ or CD8+ T cells sorted from blood, taken in a trial of the OX40 agonist ivuxolimab. This receptor chain uses TRBV19 and TRBJ2-1; the D segment is perhaps TRBD1 or TRBD2, each sharing 6 matched bases. The clonotype originates from an adult with an advanced solid tumor such as melanoma, head and neck, liver or kidney cancer. The DNA is as follows: TGTGCCAGTAGTATAGCGGGGGCCCGTTCAAAGCAGTTCTTC. Translated, it reads CASSIAGARSKQFF.